The rows below give T cell receptor beta chains drawn from one sample of a study of blood T cell repertoires in COVID-19. TCRdb keeps only in-frame clones here, not all; method: immunoSEQ multiplex PCR. The data hold 110,000 to 150,000 clones, with around 82% observed a single time. The sequenced sample consisted of PBMCs or T cells enriched from blood (not recorded which). These receptors were taken from a woman between 50 and 59 years old who had recovered from COVID-19. CDR3s include the opening cysteine and the closing phenylalanine or tryptophan. The D gene is left open where the match is weak. Some rows mark clone size as missing; the rest say once, few, many or name a class of expanded clone.

j_call clone_size v_call d_call cdr3_nt cdr3_aa
TRBJ1-6 - TRBV10-1 - TGCGCCAGCAGTGAGGGTACCGGGATCCGCTATAATTCACCCCTCCACTTT CASSEGTGIRYNSPLHF
TRBJ2-2 - TRBV5-1 - TGCGCCAGCAGCTTGGCTAACCATCAAACCGGGGAGCTGTTTTTT CASSLANHQTGELFF
TRBJ2-1 - TRBV5-5 - TGTGCCAGCAGCTGGGGACTGTACAATGAGCAGTTCTTC CASSWGLYNEQFF
TRBJ2-1 - TRBV12-3/TRBV12-4 - TGTGCCAGCACCAATTACAATGAGCAGTTCTTC CASTNYNEQFF
TRBJ2-1 - TRBV3-1/TRBV3-2 TRBD2 TGTGCCAGCAGCTTCCGGGAAGGGCTAGCGGGGGACAATGAGCAGTTCTTC CASSFREGLAGDNEQFF
TRBJ2-1 - TRBV7-2 TRBD2 TGTGCCAGCAGCTTATCCCTAGCGGGTGAGCAGTTCTTC CASSLSLAGEQFF
TRBJ2-7 - TRBV27 TRBD2 TGTGCCAGCAGTTTATCGGGAGGGCCCTACGAGCAGTACTTC CASSLSGGPYEQYF
TRBJ2-4 - TRBV29-1 - TGCAGCGTTGAACAGGCCGGCGGGGTCCTAGCCAAAAACATTCAGTACTTC CSVEQAGGVLAKNIQYF
TRBJ1-6 once TRBV10-3 - TGTGCCATCAGTGAGTCTGGACGGGAGAATTCACCCCTCCACTTT CAISESGRENSPLHF
TRBJ1-1 - TRBV7-3 TRBD1 TGTGCCAGCAGCTTACAGGGGGACACTGAAGCTTTCTTT CASSLQGDTEAFF
TRBJ2-1 few TRBV14 - TGTGCCAGCAGCGGCGGGCTAGCTGGGTCCTACAATGAGCAGTTCTTC CASSGGLAGSYNEQFF
TRBJ1-3 - TRBV28 - TGTGCCAGCAGCCTAGGGGGGGGGCCTTTCGCTGGAAACACCATATATTTT CASSLGGGPFAGNTIYF
TRBJ1-1 - TRBV19 - TGTGCCAGTAGGAATGTCGCAGTGAACACTGAAGCTTTCTTT CASRNVAVNTEAFF
TRBJ1-5 - TRBV24-1 - TGTGCCACCAGTGATTTGGCACGAGGTAATCAGCCCCAGCATTTT CATSDLARGNQPQHF
TRBJ2-7 once TRBV7-9 TRBD1 TGTGCCAGCAGCGACCGGACAGGGGAAAGCTCCTACGAGCAGTACTTC CASSDRTGESSYEQYF
TRBJ1-3 - TRBV5-1 - TGCGCCAGCAGCTTGACAGGGCAGAGGTCTGGAAACACCATATATTTT CASSLTGQRSGNTIYF
TRBJ1-1 few TRBV11-3 - TGTGCCAGCAGCTTAGGGTTGGGCTCTGAAGCTTTCTTT CASSLGLGSEAFF
TRBJ2-1 - TRBV3-1/TRBV3-2 TRBD2 TGTGCCAGCAGCCAGGGAGGGAATGAGCAGTTCTTC CASSQGGNEQFF
TRBJ1-2 - TRBV5-1 - TGCGCCAGCAAGGAACAGGGAAGATTAGGTGGCTACACCTTC CASKEQGRLGGYTF
TRBJ1-5 - TRBV7-3 - TGTGCCAGCAGCTTAAAACGAGATCAGCCCCAGCATTTT CASSLKRDQPQHF
TRBJ1-3 - TRBV7-2 - TGTGCCAGCAGCTCGGGGGTCCCGAACACCATATATTTT CASSSGVPNTIYF
TRBJ2-7 - TRBV7-8 TRBD2 TGTGCCAGCAGCCCTAGGGTAGCGGGGATCTACGAGCAGTACTTC CASSPRVAGIYEQYF
TRBJ1-6 few TRBV10-1 - TGCGCCAGCAGTACTGCGGGGAATTCACCCCTCCACTTT CASSTAGNSPLHF
TRBJ1-2 - TRBV3-1/TRBV3-2 TRBD1 TGTGCCAGCAGCCAAGCGACAGGGGGCGGGTATGGCTACACCTTC CASSQATGGGYGYTF
TRBJ1-6 - TRBV19 - TGTGCCAGTAGCGCTACGGGACACTCGATCAATTCACCCCTCCACTTT CASSATGHSINSPLHF
TRBJ1-4 few TRBV28 TRBD1 TGTGCCAGCAGTCCCCCCGACAGGGTTAATGAAAAACTGTTTTTT CASSPPDRVNEKLFF
TRBJ2-1 few TRBV28 TRBD2 TGTGCCAGCAGTCCCTTAGCGGGGGGGCCTAGGAATGAGCAGTTCTTC CASSPLAGGPRNEQFF
TRBJ2-6 - TRBV3-1/TRBV3-2 - TGTGCCAGCAGCCAAGACAGTTCCGGGGCCAACGTCCTGACTTTC CASSQDSSGANVLTF